The rows below give T cell receptor beta chains drawn from one sample of a study of shared clonotypes between healthy human individuals. Sequenced by immunoSEQ multiplex PCR; TCRdb stores in-frame clones only, minus some. Of about 2 million clones in the sample, about 95% were seen once. The sequenced sample consisted of naive CD8+ T cells sorted from blood. These receptors all stem from a man aged 18 to 29 in good health. Each CDR3 is given with its conserved first and last residue. D genes are given only for firm matches. Clone size is given for some rows only: seen once, a few or many times, or a class if the clone is expanded.

>TRBV6-4|.|TRBJ1-1|.
CASSEYSGRTEAFF
TGTGCCAGCAGTGAGTATTCTGGGAGGACTGAAGCTTTCTTT
>TRBV28|TRBD1|TRBJ1-5|.
CASSDLGTGYQPQHF
TGTGCCAGCAGTGATTTAGGGACAGGGTATCAGCCCCAGCATTTT
>TRBV7-9|.|TRBJ2-7|.
CASSLGGEEIETEQYF
TGTGCCAGCAGCTTAGGAGGAGAGGAGATTGAGACCGAGCAGTACTTC
>TRBV4-2|.|TRBJ1-2|.
CASSQDFPPGLGYGYTF
TGTGCCAGCAGCCAAGATTTTCCCCCAGGGTTAGGGTATGGCTACACCTTC
>TRBV4-3|.|TRBJ1-2|once
CASSQVEGVSGYTF
TGCGCCAGCAGCCAAGTTGAGGGGGTTAGCGGCTACACCTTC
>TRBV25-1|TRBD2|TRBJ2-2|.
CASSGLAGGLVTGELFF
TGTGCCAGCAGTGGACTAGCGGGGGGGCTGGTTACCGGGGAGCTGTTTTTT
>TRBV27|TRBD1|TRBJ2-3|.
CASSPLPLLPGTEYTDTQYF
TGTGCCAGCAGTCCCTTGCCATTGCTTCCCGGGACAGAATACACAGATACGCAGTATTTT
>TRBV7-9|.|TRBJ1-1|.
CASLSLFPEAFF
TGTGCCAGCCTCTCATTATTTCCTGAAGCTTTCTTT
>TRBV11-1|.|TRBJ2-7|.
CASSLAGLGPSYEQYF
TGTGCCAGCAGCTTAGCAGGGTTGGGGCCCTCCTACGAGCAGTACTTC
>TRBV6-1|TRBD2|TRBJ2-7|.
CASSEGEQREGSYEQYF
TGTGCCAGCAGTGAAGGAGAGCAGCGGGAGGGAAGCTACGAGCAGTACTTC
>TRBV6-5|.|TRBJ1-1|.
CASSYERVVTEAFF
TGTGCCAGCAGTTACGAGAGGGTGGTCACTGAAGCTTTCTTT
>TRBV13|TRBD2|TRBJ2-7|.
CAQSLKCSPSGGAYEQYF
TGTGCCCAGAGCTTAAAATGCTCTCCTAGCGGGGGGGCCTACGAGCAGTACTTC
>TRBV5-6|.|TRBJ2-5|once
CASSLDPESGTPQYF
TGTGCCAGCAGCTTGGATCCTGAGTCGGGGACCCCCCAGTACTTC
>TRBV7-9|.|TRBJ1-1|.
CASSLGQGPINTEAFF
TGTGCCAGCAGCTTAGGTCAGGGACCCATCAACACTGAAGCTTTCTTT
>TRBV4-1|TRBD2|TRBJ2-7|.
CASSQGLAGEQYF
TGCGCCAGCAGCCAGGGACTAGCTGGCGAGCAGTACTTC
>TRBV11-1|.|TRBJ1-1|.
CASSLPRGREAFF
TGTGCCAGCAGCTTACCCCGAGGCCGTGAAGCTTTCTTT
>TRBV4-3|TRBD2|TRBJ2-5|.
CASSQDIGLAEAQREETQYF
TGCGCCAGCAGCCAAGATATTGGGCTAGCGGAGGCCCAGCGGGAAGAGACCCAGTACTTC
>TRBV7-9|.|TRBJ1-4|.
CASQDRNEKLFF
TGTGCCAGCCAGGACCGGAATGAAAAACTGTTTTTT
>TRBV6-5|.|TRBJ1-2|.
CASSYGGSNYGYTF
TGTGCCAGCAGTTACGGGGGATCTAACTATGGCTACACCTTC
>TRBV2|TRBD1|TRBJ2-7|.
CARSGRGQHGGEQYF
TGTGCCCGCAGTGGTAGGGGACAGCATGGCGGCGAGCAGTACTTC
>TRBV30|.|TRBJ1-2|.
CAWSRSPEDYGYTF
TGTGCCTGGAGTCGGAGCCCTGAGGACTATGGCTACACCTTC
>TRBV6-5|TRBD2|TRBJ2-1|once
CASSSGLAGVYNEQFF
TGTGCCAGCAGTTCGGGACTAGCGGGGGTCTACAATGAGCAGTTCTTC
>TRBV19|.|TRBJ1-1|.
CASRGFMEGDTEAFF
TGTGCCAGTAGGGGATTTATGGAGGGGGACACTGAAGCTTTCTTT
>TRBV7-9|.|TRBJ1-1|.
CASSFSQGTLNTEAFF
TGTGCCAGCAGCTTCTCCCAGGGGACGTTGAACACTGAAGCTTTCTTT
>TRBV15|.|TRBJ2-3|.
CATREEGADTQYF
TGTGCCACCAGAGAAGAGGGGGCAGATACGCAGTATTTT
>TRBV7-4|TRBD1|TRBJ2-2|.
CASSPHRGPRDTGELFF
TGTGCCAGCAGCCCACACAGGGGCCCTCGAGACACCGGGGAGCTGTTTTTT
>TRBV11-2|TRBD1|TRBJ2-7|few
CASSLDRGNYEQYF
TGTGCCAGCAGCTTAGACAGGGGGAACTACGAGCAGTACTTC
>TRBV5-1|TRBD1|TRBJ1-1|once
CASSGMTGESMNTEAFF
TGCGCCAGCAGCGGAATGACAGGGGAGAGCATGAACACTGAAGCTTTCTTT
>TRBV27|TRBD1|TRBJ1-6|.
CASRYTGGGSPLHF
TGTGCCAGCAGATATACAGGGGGAGGTTCACCCCTCCACTTT
>TRBV10-3|.|TRBJ1-2|.
CAISESIGLSYGYTF
TGTGCCATCAGTGAGTCGATAGGGTTAAGCTATGGCTACACCTTC
>TRBV19|.|TRBJ2-7|.
CASSSRMDEQYF
TGTGCCAGTAGTTCCCGGATGGACGAGCAGTACTTC
>TRBV6-1|.|TRBJ1-3|.
CASSEIQFSGGNTIYF
TGTGCCAGCAGCGAAATACAATTTTCAGGTGGAAACACCATATATTTT
>TRBV11-2|.|TRBJ2-7|.
CASSLGASYEQYF
TGTGCCAGCAGCTTAGGAGCGTCCTACGAGCAGTACTTC
>TRBV7-6|.|TRBJ1-6|once
CASSLAGHYNSPLHF
TGTGCCAGCAGCTTAGCGGGACACTATAATTCACCCCTCCACTTT
>TRBV7-9|.|TRBJ2-3|.
CASSLAERPDTQYF
TGTGCCAGCAGCTTAGCGGAGAGGCCAGATACGCAGTATTTT
>TRBV6-1|TRBD1|TRBJ2-7|once
CAHADGQGAYEQYF
TGTGCTCACGCTGACGGACAGGGGGCGTACGAGCAGTACTTC
>TRBV6-1|.|TRBJ1-6|.
CASSEFQGKHNSPLHF
TGTGCCAGCAGTGAATTCCAGGGCAAACATAATTCACCCCTCCACTTT
>TRBV10-1|TRBD1|TRBJ1-1|.
CASSERQGGGTEAFF
TGCGCCAGCAGTGAGAGACAGGGGGGCGGCACTGAAGCTTTCTTT
>TRBV6-5|.|TRBJ2-7|once
CASSYGNHEQYF
TGTGCCAGCAGTTACGGGAACCACGAGCAGTACTTC
>TRBV19|.|TRBJ1-1|.
CASKNTDWNTEAFF
TGTGCCAGTAAGAACACCGATTGGAACACTGAAGCTTTCTTT
>TRBV7-9|.|TRBJ1-1|.
CASSSPLEGGWNTEAFF
TGTGCCAGCAGCTCTCCTCTAGAGGGGGGATGGAACACTGAAGCTTTCTTT
>TRBV27|.|TRBJ1-1|.
CASSLRTENTEAFF
TGTGCCAGCAGTCTCCGTACAGAGAACACTGAAGCTTTCTTT
>TRBV27|.|TRBJ2-7|.
CASSLERSYEQYF
TGTGCCAGCAGTTTGGAACGTTCCTACGAGCAGTACTTC
>TRBV7-9|.|TRBJ2-7|once
CASSLSGVTYEQYF
TGTGCCAGCAGCTTATCAGGGGTCACCTACGAGCAGTACTTC
>TRBV9|TRBD1|TRBJ1-1|.
CASSPDRVNTEAFF
TGTGCCAGCAGCCCGGACAGGGTGAACACTGAAGCTTTCTTT
>TRBV4-2|.|TRBJ2-7|.
CASSQSAIAYEQYF
TGTGCCAGCAGCCAATCGGCAATTGCCTACGAGCAGTACTTC
>TRBV5-5|.|TRBJ2-3|.
CASSLSPADTQYF
TGTGCCAGCAGCTTATCCCCGGCTGATACGCAGTATTTT
>TRBV7-9|.|TRBJ2-1|.
CASSYPDWEQFF
TGTGCCAGCAGCTATCCGGACTGGGAGCAGTTCTTC
>TRBV2|.|TRBJ2-5|once
CASDRVGEETQYF
TGTGCCAGCGATAGGGTTGGAGAAGAGACCCAGTACTTC
>TRBV27|TRBD1|TRBJ2-7|.
CASMRTGLSEQYF
TGTGCCAGCATGCGGACAGGGCTCAGCGAGCAGTACTTC
>TRBV6-6|.|TRBJ2-3|.
CASSYSPTDTQYF
TGTGCCAGCAGTTACTCGCCCACAGATACGCAGTATTTT
>TRBV27|.|TRBJ1-5|.
CASSLSADQPQHF
TGTGCCAGCAGTTTGTCCGCCGATCAGCCCCAGCATTTT
>TRBV7-9|.|TRBJ2-5|.
CASSYRDFGKETQYF
TGTGCCAGCAGCTACCGGGACTTCGGAAAAGAGACCCAGTACTTC
>TRBV4-1|TRBD1|TRBJ2-2|.
CASSQTGGGGELFF
TGCGCCAGCAGCCAAACAGGGGGCGGCGGGGAGCTGTTTTTT
>TRBV11-2|.|TRBJ2-3|.
CASSWGGTDTQYF
TGTGCCAGCAGCTGGGGGGGCACAGATACGCAGTATTTT